The entry below gives a single T cell receptor beta chain sequence along with its context. This entry comes from a study of blood T cell repertoires in COVID-19. This table comes from immunoSEQ multiplex PCR, and its TCRdb copy is limited to in-frame clones, with some not included. The repertoire holds hundreds of thousands of clones, with roughly 89% as singletons. CDR3 size: 14 residues. With V trimmed by 5 bases and J by 7 bases, 4 bases remained unmatched. Germline lookup yields CDR1 SNHLY and CDR2 FYNNEI. The material sequenced was PBMCs or T cells enriched from blood (not recorded which). V gene TRBV2 combines with J gene TRBJ2-2; 10 nucleotides line up with TRBD1. This TCR came from a woman in her 50s who had been exposed to COVID-19. CDR3: CASSRDRGGGELFF. The CDR3, as DNA: TGTGCCAGCAGTCGGGACAGGGGCGGCGGGGAGCTGTTTTTT.